The 21 T cell receptor beta chains given below trace back to one sample, sequenced in a study of shared clonotypes between healthy human individuals. CD45RO-negative, CCR7-selected cells formed the naive CD8 fraction, which excluded terminally differentiated effector memory CD45RA+ cells. Measured with immunoSEQ multiplex PCR; TCRdb has only the in-frame clones, and not every one. This table holds 1.5 million to 2.5 million clones, less than 95% found once. Sequences were obtained from naive CD8+ T cells sorted from blood. All receptors derive from a man aged 18 to 35 in good health.

V is TRBV2 and J is TRBJ1-2, with a tentative D call TRBD1 (5 bases). Germline V gives CDR1 SNHLY, CDR2 FYNNEI. The germline V and J ends were trimmed by 5 bases and 10 bases, with 23 bases remaining between them. This CDR3 contains 15 residues. CDR3 residues: CASSPGDGYLDDYTF. The CDR3, as DNA: TGTGCCAGCAGTCCGGGGGACGGGTACTTGGATGACTACACCTTC.

The chain has TRBV5-5 and TRBJ2-7, with D perhaps matching TRBD1 or TRBD2 (5 bases each). V lost 0 bases and J lost 5, with 12 bases in between. Germline CDR1 is SGHKS and CDR2 is YYEKEE (reference sequence). The CDR3 contains 14 residues. The CDR3 protein is CASSLGVGDHEQYF. The CDR3 DNA reads as TGTGCCAGCAGCTTGGGGGTAGGGGACCACGAGCAGTACTTC. Filled out from reference TRBV5-5 and TRBJ2-7, the complete variable domain reads DAGVTQSPTHLIKTRGQQVTLRCSPISGHKSVSWYQQVLGQGPQFIFQYYEKEERGRGNFPDRFSARQFPNYSSELNVNALLLGDSALYLCASSLGVGDHEQYFGPGTRLTVT.

This rearrangement joins TRBV25-1 to TRBJ2-7; D gene ambiguous. Trimming removed 2 bases at V and 5 bases at J, with 10 bases between. Germline CDR1 is MGHDK and CDR2 is SYGVNS. The CDR3 is made up of 13 amino acids. For the CDR3, the DNA is TGTGCCAGCAGTGAAGGGTTTCAAAACGAGCAGTACTTC. Its translation is CASSEGFQNEQYF.

This chain connects TRBV18 to TRBJ1-2; maybe TRBD1 (5 bases). CDR1 KGHSH and CDR2 LQKENI come from the germline V gene. The ends were cut back, 3 bases at V and 0 bases at J, with 14 bases in the middle. The CDR3 length is 16 residues. The CDR3 here is CASSPSRVPSNYGYTF. Written as DNA, the CDR3 is TGTGCCAGCTCACCTTCCAGGGTCCCCTCTAACTATGGCTACACCTTC.

The V gene is TRBV19, the J gene TRBJ1-2; the D gene is possibly TRBD1 (5 bases). This CDR3 has 14 amino acids. Germline V gives CDR1 LNHDA, CDR2 SQIVND (reference sequence). The V gene lost 0 bases and the J gene lost 8 bases, with 13 bases spanning the gap. The CDR3, as DNA: TGTGCCAGTAGTATAGATGGGACGGTTAGAGGCTACACCTTC. It yields the protein CASSIDGTVRGYTF.

In this sample, this clone turned up a few times. V gene TRBV23-1 combines with J gene TRBJ1-2; 7 nucleotides agree with TRBD1. TRBV23-1 is an ORF, with its function uncertain. The CDR3 contains 12 residues. V was clipped by 9 bases and J by 8 bases; unmatched bases: 9. DNA of the CDR3: TGCGCCAGGGGACGAGGGGGCAGGGGCTACACCTTC. Translating it yields CARGRGGRGYTF.

The chain links TRBV5-8 to TRBJ1-5, with D uncertain. V lost 2 bases to trimming and J lost 1 base, with 7 bases between them. The CDR3 sequence is 14 residues long. Germline CDR1 and CDR2: SGHTS and YDEGEE. The CDR3 loop reads CASSFYLSNQPQHF. Here the CDR3 DNA reads TGTGCCAGCAGCTTCTATCTAAGCAATCAGCCCCAGCATTTT.

The chain has TRBV6-5 and TRBJ2-2; TRBD1 might be the D (6 bases). Germline V gene sequence: CDR1 MNHEY, CDR2 SVGAGI. This CDR3 is 16 amino acids long. V was trimmed by 2 bases and J by 3 bases, leaving 13 bases between them. The CDR3 coding sequence is TGTGCCAGCAGTTACGGGACACCGGCGGACACCGGGGAGCTGTTTTTT. Translated: CASSYGTPADTGELFF.

The rearrangement joins TRBV12-2 to TRBJ1-2; TRBD1, the table's D call, lacks a check against the DNA. TRBV12-2 is termed a pseudogene. The CDR3 has 13 residues. The DNA for the CDR3 is TGTGCAAGTCGCATATCGGGACAGTATGGCTACACCTTC. It translates to CASRISGQYGYTF.

V usage is TRBV5-1 and J usage is TRBJ2-1; TRBD1 matches at 8 bases. Germline V gene sequence: CDR1 SGHRS, CDR2 YFSETQ. The CDR3 sequence is 15 residues long. V dropped 1 base and J dropped 4; count of bases not matched to a gene: 4. The CDR3 sequence is CASSLSRGPYNEQFF. As DNA, the CDR3 is TGCGCCAGCAGCTTGAGCAGGGGGCCTTACAATGAGCAGTTCTTC.

The gene calls are TRBV5-8 and TRBJ2-7; 8 nucleotides match TRBD1. Germline-derived CDR1 and CDR2 are SGHTS and YDEGEE. This CDR3 contains 14 residues. Unmatched junction bases numbered 7, after V lost 6 bases and J lost 2 bases. The CDR3, as DNA: TGTGCCAGCACCGACAGGGGTTCGACCTACGAGCAGTACTTC. As protein: CASTDRGSTYEQYF.

The chain carries TRBV6-5 and TRBJ1-2; possible D gene TRBD1, 5 bases. The germline V gene has CDR1 MNHEY and CDR2 SVGAGI. V was pared by 3 bases and J by 1 base, with 15 bases between. The CDR3 covers 16 residues. The CDR3 DNA sequence: TGTGCCAGCAGTTATCCAGGGAAGTACTTTAACTATGGCTACACCTTC. This translates into CASSYPGKYFNYGYTF.

CDR3 nucleotide sequence: TGTGCCAGCAGCTCCCCGGGTGAACTGTTTTTT. It is translated as CASSSPGELFF. The chain has TRBV7-6 and TRBJ1-4, with D unresolved. Trimming took off 4 bases at V and 12 bases at J, with 9 bases between the two ends. The CDR3 runs to 11 residues. Germline CDR1 SGHVS, CDR2 FNYEAQ.

Concerning this clone itself: Other DNA sequences in this sample translate to the same CDR3. The chain joins TRBV4-1 to TRBJ2-7; D unresolved. Trimming stripped 1 base from V and 1 base from J, with 8 bases between. The CDR3 runs to 14 residues. From germline, CDR1 is MGHRA and CDR2 YSYEKL. The CDR3 protein is CASSQGPGSYEQYF. The CDR3 DNA is TGCGCCAGCAGCCAAGGCCCTGGTTCCTACGAGCAGTACTTC.

This clone was recorded only once. CDR3 sequence: CASSWHEWPGYEQYF. CDR3 nucleotide sequence: TGTGCCAGCAGCTGGCACGAGTGGCCGGGCTACGAGCAGTACTTC. The V gene is TRBV11-3, the J gene TRBJ2-7; D unresolved. Germline CDR1 is SGHNT and CDR2 is YENEEA. The CDR3 length is 15 residues. The V gene lost 4 bases and the J gene lost 3 bases, with 16 bases spanning the gap.

The chain combines TRBV2 with TRBJ1-4; D might be TRBD1 (6 bases). The CDR3 is made up of 14 amino acids. CDR1 is SNHLY and CDR2 is FYNNEI in the germline V gene. Trimming took 9 bases from V and 4 from J, leaving 15 bases between them. The chain's CDR3 is CASLARGYNEKLFF. CDR3 DNA sequence: TGTGCCAGTCTCGCAAGGGGGTATAATGAAAAACTGTTTTTT.

The chain employs TRBV2 and TRBJ2-1; D gene ambiguous. The germline V gene has CDR1 SNHLY and CDR2 FYNNEI. Deletions cut 1 base from V and 4 bases from J, with 8 bases between. The CDR3 extends over 14 amino acids. CDR3 sequence (DNA): TGTGCCAGCAGTGAAGAGCTAGAGTACAATGAGCAGTTCTTC. Translated, it gives CASSEELEYNEQFF.

The chain carries TRBV27 and TRBJ1-4; D call uncertain. This CDR3 has 14 amino acids. Germline-derived CDR1 and CDR2 are MNHEY and SMNVEV (reference sequence). The V end was cut by 3 bases, the J end by 8 bases, with 13 bases between. The CDR3 sequence is CASSLSNGSEKLFF. CDR3 nucleotide sequence: TGTGCCAGCAGTTTGAGTAACGGTTCAGAAAAACTGTTTTTT.

CDR3 region: CASSQATGGSYEQYF. In DNA form, the CDR3 reads TGCGCCAGCAGCCAGGCTACAGGGGGCAGCTACGAGCAGTACTTC. The chain combines TRBV4-1 with TRBJ2-7; TRBD1 aligns across 9 bases. There are 15 residues in the CDR3. Losses at the gene ends were 3 bases for V and 3 bases for J; bases not matched to a gene: 6. Germline CDR1 MGHRA, CDR2 YSYEKL.

J is TRBJ2-3 and V is TRBV4-1, with D unresolved. The CDR3 consists of 12 residues. V lost 7 bases and J 2 bases, leaving 7 bases between the germline ends. The germline gives CDR1 MGHRA, CDR2 YSYEKL. The CDR3 nucleotides are TGCGCCAGCAATGACCTCACAGATACGCAGTATTTT. Translation gives CASNDLTDTQYF.

The chain employs TRBV7-3 and TRBJ2-1; 9 bases map to TRBD1. Germline trimming cut 5 bases from V and 3 bases from J; bases unmatched to any gene: 5. Germline CDR1 is SGHTA and CDR2 is FQGTGA. The CDR3 has 15 amino acids. The CDR3 nucleotides are TGTGCCAGCAGCGACTTGGGACAGGGCTACAATGAGCAGTTCTTC. This sequence encodes CASSDLGQGYNEQFF.